This is a list of T cell receptor beta chains from one sample in a study of T cells expressing NK-cell markers. TCRdb reprocessed the 5' RACE reads, keeping one entry per CDR3 protein, no DNA. The sample yields 400,000 to 450,000 distinct CDR3 sequences, of which the top ten take up 7.3%. Sample: blood T cells: a sorted CD56 or NKG2C T cell subset, CD4+ or CD8+ T cells, or bulk PBMC T cells (not recorded which). The receptors come from a woman aged 18 to 75 in good health. The CDR3 runs from the conserved cysteine through the conserved F or W. Fields, in order: V gene, J gene, CDR3 protein.

>TRBV5-1|TRBJ1-2
CASSFRTGDNYGYTF
>TRBV20-1|TRBJ2-3
CSASPGGSTDTQYF
>TRBV6-5|TRBJ2-1
CASSPSLNEQFF
>TRBV12-3/TRBV12-4|TRBJ1-1
CASRVWGTEAFF
>TRBV20-1|TRBJ2-5
CSASPVLAGGEGETQYF
>TRBV6-1|TRBJ2-3
CASTPHEVAGGTSTDTQYF
>TRBV18|TRBJ1-2
CASSPPGQGTANYGYTF
>TRBV27|TRBJ2-1
CASRLAVGGGYNEQFF
>TRBV9|TRBJ2-7
CASSLRGTESYEQYF
>TRBV21-1|TRBJ1-5
CASSKARFQPQHF
>TRBV7-2|TRBJ1-3
CASSLVQLLGSGNTIYF